This TCR beta chain was captured in a study of blood T cell repertoires in COVID-19. Study-wide background: Samples representing acute and convalescent COVID-19 were sourced from the United States, Italy and Spain.

CDR1 and CDR2 from the germline V gene are SNHLY and FYNNEI. This CDR3 spans 12 amino acids. Unmatched junction bases numbered 5, after V lost 6 bases and J lost 12 bases. Authors' analysis steps: The authors estimated nucleated cell counts from reference gene primer amplification. Measured with immunoSEQ multiplex PCR; TCRdb has only the in-frame clones, and not every one. V and J calls and clone size are those listed in that table; D and trimming were worked out from the DNA. Among around 66,000 clones listed, more than 70% were seen once. The chain links TRBV2 to TRBJ2-7, with 13 bases lining up with TRBD2. Sequenced sample: peripheral blood. The clonotype comes from a man in his sixties with acute or convalescent COVID-19. The chain's CDR3 is CASSPGLAGPYF. In nucleotides, the CDR3 is TGTGCCAGCAGCCCGGGACTAGCGGGGCCGTACTTC. Using reference TRBV2 and TRBJ2-7 for the parts outside the CDR3, the full variable domain is EPEVTQTPSHQVTQMGQEVILRCVPISNHLYFYWYRQILGQKVEFLVSFYNNEISEKSEIFDDQFSVERPDGSNFTLKIRSTKLEDSAMYFCASSPGLAGPYFGPGTRLTVT.